This T cell receptor beta chain was observed in a study of control samples from healthy donors and cancer patients. The method was immunoSEQ multiplex PCR; TCRdb's version includes in-frame clones alone and lacks a portion of them. Altogether about 35,000 clones are present, approximately 86% being singletons, with the ten largest covering roughly 1.6%. This CDR3 contains 14 residues. Germline loops: CDR1 SNHLY, CDR2 FYNNEI. V lost 4 bases to trimming and J lost 6 bases, with 15 bases between them. The source is a woman aged 40 to 49 with lung cancer. The chain uses TRBV2 and TRBJ1-1; D call uncertain. The specimen was PBMCs. Here the CDR3 reads CASSVGTTGSEAFF. CDR3 DNA sequence: TGTGCCAGCAGTGTGGGAACTACGGGGTCTGAAGCTTTCTTT.